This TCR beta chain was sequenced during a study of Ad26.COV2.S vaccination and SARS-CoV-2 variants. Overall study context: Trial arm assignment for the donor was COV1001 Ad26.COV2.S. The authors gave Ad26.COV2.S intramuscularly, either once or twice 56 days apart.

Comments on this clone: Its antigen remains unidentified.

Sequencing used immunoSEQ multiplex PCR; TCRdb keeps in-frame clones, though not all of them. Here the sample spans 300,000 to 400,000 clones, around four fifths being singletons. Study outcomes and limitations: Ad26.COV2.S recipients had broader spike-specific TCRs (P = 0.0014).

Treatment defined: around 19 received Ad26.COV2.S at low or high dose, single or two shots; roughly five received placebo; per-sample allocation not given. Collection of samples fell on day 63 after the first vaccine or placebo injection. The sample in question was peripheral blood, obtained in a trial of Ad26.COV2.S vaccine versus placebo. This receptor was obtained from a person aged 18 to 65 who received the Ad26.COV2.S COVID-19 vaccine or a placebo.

CDR3 nucleotides: TGTGCCAGTAGTCCGGGACAGGTCTCCTCAGAAGCTTTCTTT. Protein product: CASSPGQVSSEAFF. The V gene is TRBV19, the J gene TRBJ1-1, with TRBD1 identical over 8 bases. From germline, CDR1 is LNHDA and CDR2 SQIVND (reference sequence). The CDR3 extends over 14 amino acids. V was clipped by 5 bases and J by 8 bases; unmatched bases: 10.